This T cell receptor (beta chain) was sequenced for a study of shared clonotypes between healthy human individuals. General study results and limits: Generation probabilities of non-shared clonotypes were lower (relative to those shared by all four donors). Since donors were few, the genetic and exposure-history diversity represented was limited.

Naive CD8 cells comprised CD45RO-negative, CCR7-positively selected cells, excluding terminally differentiated effector memory CD45RA+ cells. Participating donors were healthy, HIV-negative adults free of recent acute infections or vaccinations. Of note for this clone: Its specificity is not known.

Per sorted-subset replicate PCR, input was roughly 200 ng DNA, representing about 32,000 T cell genomes. Assay: immunoSEQ multiplex PCR; the TCRdb copy retains only in-frame clones and omits some. The sample carries over 2,000,000 clones, around 93% recorded once. This clonotype originated in a man aged 18 to 30 in good health. Some clones in this sample may be carry-over from other donors' samples. Sequencing used naive CD8+ T cells from PBMCs.

CDR3 nucleotide sequence: TGTGCCAGCAGCCCCCAGGTGCCAGATCAGCCCCAGCATTTT. Its protein product is CASSPQVPDQPQHF. The V call is TRBV7-8, the J call TRBJ1-5; D gene uncertain. The ends were cut back, 5 bases at V and 5 bases at J, with 13 bases in the middle. The CDR3 sequence is 14 residues long. The V gene's germline CDR1 is SGHVS and CDR2 FQNEAQ.